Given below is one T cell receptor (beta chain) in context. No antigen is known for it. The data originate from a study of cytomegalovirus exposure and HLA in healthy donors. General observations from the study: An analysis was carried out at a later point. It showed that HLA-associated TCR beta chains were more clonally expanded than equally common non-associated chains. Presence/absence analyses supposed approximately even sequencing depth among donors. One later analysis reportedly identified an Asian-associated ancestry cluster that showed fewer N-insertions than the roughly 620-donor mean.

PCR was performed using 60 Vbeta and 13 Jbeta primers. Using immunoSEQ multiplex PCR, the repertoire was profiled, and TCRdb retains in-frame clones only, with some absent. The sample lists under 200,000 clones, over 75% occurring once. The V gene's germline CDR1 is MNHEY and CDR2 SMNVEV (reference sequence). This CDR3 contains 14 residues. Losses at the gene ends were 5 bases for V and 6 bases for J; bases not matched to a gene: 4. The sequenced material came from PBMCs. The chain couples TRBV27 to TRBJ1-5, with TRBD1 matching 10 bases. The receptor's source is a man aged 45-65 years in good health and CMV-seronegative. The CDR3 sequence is CASSTGTGVQPQHF. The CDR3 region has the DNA TGTGCCAGCAGTACAGGGACAGGGGTTCAGCCCCAGCATTTT.